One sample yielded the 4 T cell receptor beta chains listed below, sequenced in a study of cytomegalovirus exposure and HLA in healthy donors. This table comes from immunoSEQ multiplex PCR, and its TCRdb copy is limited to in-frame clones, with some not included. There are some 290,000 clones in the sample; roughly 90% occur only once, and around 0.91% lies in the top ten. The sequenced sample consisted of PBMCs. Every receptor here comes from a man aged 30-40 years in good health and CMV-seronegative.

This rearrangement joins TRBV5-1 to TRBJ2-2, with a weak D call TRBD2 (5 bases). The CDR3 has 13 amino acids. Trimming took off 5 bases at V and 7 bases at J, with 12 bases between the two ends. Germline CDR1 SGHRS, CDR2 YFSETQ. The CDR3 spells CASSWTGDGELFF. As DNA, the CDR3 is TGCGCCAGCAGTTGGACCGGGGACGGGGAGCTGTTTTTT.

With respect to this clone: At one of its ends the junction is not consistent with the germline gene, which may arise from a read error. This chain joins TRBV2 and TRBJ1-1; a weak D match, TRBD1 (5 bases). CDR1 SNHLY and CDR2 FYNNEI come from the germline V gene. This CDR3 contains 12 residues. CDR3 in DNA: TGTGCCAGCAGTATAGGGGATCTTGAATCTTTCTTT. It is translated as CASSIGDLESFF.

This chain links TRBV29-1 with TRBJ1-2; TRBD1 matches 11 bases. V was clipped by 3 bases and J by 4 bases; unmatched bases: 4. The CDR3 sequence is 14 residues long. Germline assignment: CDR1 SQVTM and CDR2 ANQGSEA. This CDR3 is CSVERTGGGYGYTF. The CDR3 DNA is TGCAGCGTTGAGAGGACAGGGGGCGGCTATGGCTACACCTTC.

The CDR3, as DNA: TGTGCCAGCTCACCGGGACTAGCGGGGCTCGAGACCCAGTACTTC. It encodes CASSPGLAGLETQYF. V usage is TRBV18 and J usage is TRBJ2-5, with 13 bases lining up with TRBD2. Germline loops: CDR1 KGHSH, CDR2 LQKENI. The CDR3 is made up of 15 amino acids. V lost 3 bases and J lost 5; bases outside the gene matches: 3.